The entry below describes one T cell receptor beta chain. This specimen belongs to a study of OX40 agonist ivuxolimab in advanced cancers. Sequenced by immunoSEQ multiplex PCR; TCRdb stores in-frame clones only, minus some. The sample lists about 94,000 clones; around 87% were seen once. The trim removed 3 bases at V and 10 bases at J, leaving 7 bases unmatched. Germline CDR1 is LNHDA and CDR2 is SQIVND (reference sequence). CDR3 size: 15 residues. This sequence joins TRBV19 and TRBJ1-6; 9 positions match TRBD1. Specimen: CD4+ or CD8+ T cells sorted from blood, collected in a trial of the OX40 agonist ivuxolimab. This clonotype originated in an adult with an advanced solid tumor such as melanoma, head and neck, liver or kidney cancer. The CDR3 sequence: CASSMLGQGESPLHF. CDR3 DNA: TGTGCCAGTAGTATGCTGGGACAGGGAGAATCACCCCTCCACTTT.